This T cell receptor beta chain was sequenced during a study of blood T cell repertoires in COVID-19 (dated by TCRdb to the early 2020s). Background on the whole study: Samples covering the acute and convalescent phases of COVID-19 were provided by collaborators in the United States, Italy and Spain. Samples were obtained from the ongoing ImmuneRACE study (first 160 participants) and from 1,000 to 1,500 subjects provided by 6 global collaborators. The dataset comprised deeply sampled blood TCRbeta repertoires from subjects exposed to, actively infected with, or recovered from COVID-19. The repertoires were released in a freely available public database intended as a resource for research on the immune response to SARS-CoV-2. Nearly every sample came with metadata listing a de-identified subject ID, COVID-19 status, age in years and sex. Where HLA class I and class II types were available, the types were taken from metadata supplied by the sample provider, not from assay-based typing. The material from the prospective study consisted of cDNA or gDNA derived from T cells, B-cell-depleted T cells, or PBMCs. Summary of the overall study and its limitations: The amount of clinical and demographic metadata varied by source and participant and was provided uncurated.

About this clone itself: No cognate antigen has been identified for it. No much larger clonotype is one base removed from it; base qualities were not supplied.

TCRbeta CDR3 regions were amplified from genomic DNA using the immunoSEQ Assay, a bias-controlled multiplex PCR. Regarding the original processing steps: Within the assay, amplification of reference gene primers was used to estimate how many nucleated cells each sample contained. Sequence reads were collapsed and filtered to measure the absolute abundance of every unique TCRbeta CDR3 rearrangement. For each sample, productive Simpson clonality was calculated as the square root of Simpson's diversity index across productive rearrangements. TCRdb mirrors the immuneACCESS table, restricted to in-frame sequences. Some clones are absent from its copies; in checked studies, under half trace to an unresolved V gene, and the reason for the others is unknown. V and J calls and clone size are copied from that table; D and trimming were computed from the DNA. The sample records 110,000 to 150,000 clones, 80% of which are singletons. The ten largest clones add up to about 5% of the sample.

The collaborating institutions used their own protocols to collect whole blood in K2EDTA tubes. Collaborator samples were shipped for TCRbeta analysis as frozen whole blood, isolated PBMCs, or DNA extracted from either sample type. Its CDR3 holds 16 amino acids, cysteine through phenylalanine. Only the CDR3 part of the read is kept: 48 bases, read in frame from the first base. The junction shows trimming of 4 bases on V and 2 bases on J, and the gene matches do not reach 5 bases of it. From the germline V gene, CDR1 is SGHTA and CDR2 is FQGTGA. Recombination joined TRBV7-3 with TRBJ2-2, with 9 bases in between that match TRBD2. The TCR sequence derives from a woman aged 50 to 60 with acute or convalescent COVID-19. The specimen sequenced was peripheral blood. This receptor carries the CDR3 CASSSQGLANTGELFF. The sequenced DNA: TGTGCCAGCAGCTCACAGGGACTAGCAAACACCGGGGAGCTGTTTTTT.